The 21 T cell receptor beta chains below come from one sample, sequenced in a study of blood T cell repertoires in COVID-19. Sequenced by immunoSEQ multiplex PCR; TCRdb stores in-frame clones only, minus some. The data contain fewer than 350,000 clones, roughly 86% of them singletons. Sequencing was performed on PBMCs or T cells enriched from blood (not recorded which). Every receptor here comes from a woman younger than 45 who had been exposed to COVID-19.

The J gene is TRBJ2-7, the V gene TRBV6-6, with 8 bases that match TRBD1. The germline V gene has CDR1 MNHNY and CDR2 SVGAGI (reference sequence). The V and J ends lost 5 bases and 6 bases, in that order; junction bases with no gene match: 12. The CDR3 runs 15 residues. CDR3 amino acids: CASSNLRTGTSEQYF. In DNA form, the CDR3 reads TGTGCCAGCAGTAACCTTAGGACAGGGACCAGCGAGCAGTACTTC.

The rearrangement uses TRBV10-3 and TRBJ2-1; 12 bases map to TRBD2. J gave up 8 bases and V 5 bases, and 10 bases lay outside the gene matches. CDR3 length equals 16 residues. Germline lookup yields CDR1 ENHRY and CDR2 SYGVKD. CDR3 nucleotide sequence: TGTGCCATCAGTCGGACTAGCGGGACCGCGGGATATGAGCAGTTCTTC. Its protein is CAISRTSGTAGYEQFF.

The sample holds one count of this clone. The chain recombines TRBV5-1 with TRBJ2-3; 7 bases match TRBD1. Germline CDR1 is SGHRS and CDR2 is YFSETQ. V shed 6 bases and J 2 bases; nucleotides not matched to a gene: 6. The CDR3 sequence is 14 residues long. CDR3 nucleotides: TGCGCCAGCACCAGGGACAGACCCACAGATACGCAGTATTTT. Translation: CASTRDRPTDTQYF.

DNA of the CDR3: TGTGCCAGCAGAAGGGTTCCCGGGACAGGGGATGAAAAACTGTTTTTT. It translates to CASRRVPGTGDEKLFF. This chain joins TRBV6-6 and TRBJ1-4, with TRBD1 matching over 10 bases. Germline CDR1 MNHNY, CDR2 SVGAGI (reference sequence). This CDR3 contains 16 residues. With 6 bases clipped from V and 6 bases from J, the junction kept 10 bases outside the gene matches.

The J gene is TRBJ1-1, the V gene TRBV29-1, with a tentative D call TRBD1 (5 bases). This CDR3 region has 13 residues. The V end lost 3 bases, the J end lost 5 bases, and 13 bases lay between the germline ends. Germline values: CDR1 SQVTM, CDR2 ANQGSEA. CDR3 loop: CSVERQLTTEAFF. The CDR3 DNA sequence: TGCAGCGTTGAGAGACAGCTAACTACTGAAGCTTTCTTT.

The chain is built from TRBV2 and TRBJ1-2; D perhaps matches TRBD1 (5 bases). The V and J ends lost 11 bases and 7 bases respectively, with 20 bases between them. Germline lookup yields CDR1 SNHLY and CDR2 FYNNEI. The CDR3 has 13 residues. CDR3 nucleotide sequence: TGTGCCGGTAGGGGAGGGTGGGCAGGTGGCTACACCTTC. Its protein product is CAGRGGWAGGYTF.

The J gene is TRBJ1-1, the V gene TRBV9, with a tentative D call TRBD1 (5 bases). There are 18 residues in the CDR3. With 4 bases removed from V and 6 bases from J, the gap between germline ends came to 28 bases. Germline V gene sequence: CDR1 SGDLS, CDR2 YYNGEE. CDR3 protein: CASSSPAGPVVRDAEAFF. The CDR3, as DNA: TGTGCCAGCAGCTCACCGGCGGGGCCCGTCGTTCGGGACGCTGAAGCTTTCTTT. The full variable domain, with the rest looked up from reference TRBV9 and TRBJ1-1, is DSGVTQTPKHLITATGQRVTLRCSPRSGDLSVYWYQQSLDQGLQFLIQYYNGEERAKGNILERFSAQQFPDLHSELNLSSLELGDSALYFCASSSPAGPVVRDAEAFFGQGTRLTVV.

The chain combines TRBV15 with TRBJ2-7, with TRBD2 matching 8 bases. The CDR3 length is 15 residues. The trim removed 0 bases at V and 3 bases at J, leaving 4 bases unmatched. Germline values: CDR1 LNHNV, CDR2 YYDKDF (reference sequence). CDR3 sequence (DNA): TGTGCCACCAGCAGAGAGGTAGCGGGGAACTACGAGCAGTACTTC. It encodes CATSREVAGNYEQYF.

Notes on this clone: Other DNA sequences in this specimen translate into the identical CDR3. The genes are TRBV6-5 and TRBJ1-5; TRBD1 agrees at 7 bases. Germline V gene lookup returns CDR1 MNHEY and CDR2 SVGAGI. V trimming: 5 bases; J trimming: 2 bases; junction bases outside the gene matches: 3. CDR3 length: 14 amino acids. CDR3 sequence: CASSTGQGNQPQHF. The CDR3 DNA sequence: TGTGCCAGCAGTACCGGACAGGGCAATCAGCCCCAGCATTTT.

This clone was observed a few times. The chain combines TRBV5-6 with TRBJ2-5; 8 bases fit TRBD2. The V gene's germline CDR1 is SGHDT and CDR2 YYEEEE. The CDR3 runs to 14 residues. Trimming at V came to 3 bases and at J to 7 bases, leaving 8 bases not matched to a gene. The CDR3 sequence is CASSSFFAGGTQYF. CDR3 in DNA: TGTGCCAGCAGCTCCTTTTTCGCGGGGGGGACCCAGTACTTC.

The rearrangement links TRBV6-6 to TRBJ1-6; D perhaps matches TRBD1 (6 bases). The germline CDR1 and CDR2 sequences are MNHNY and SVGAGI (reference sequence). This CDR3 is 14 amino acids long. V lost 7 bases and J 10 bases, leaving 17 bases between the germline ends. The CDR3 nucleotides read TGTGCCAGCAATCAACAGGGACTAGGGTCACCCCTCCACTTT. Protein: CASNQQGLGSPLHF.

The J gene is TRBJ2-7, the V gene TRBV27; 11 nucleotides align to TRBD2. CDR3 length equals 17 residues. The germline V gene encodes CDR1 MNHEY and CDR2 SMNVEV (reference sequence). The V segment lost 6 bases and the J segment 10 bases; nucleotides outside the gene matches: 20. As DNA, the CDR3 is TGTGCCAGCAGCCAAGACCGCCCGGGACTAGCGGCAGCGGACCAGTACTTC. Its protein product is CASSQDRPGLAAADQYF.

The chain combines TRBV11-2 with TRBJ2-1; 7 nucleotides line up with TRBD1. Germline CDR1 reads SGHAT; CDR2 reads FQNNGV. V trimming: 1 base; J trimming: 4 bases; junction bases outside the gene matches: 10. CDR3 length equals 17 residues. CDR3: CASSLAFYSGGYNEQFF. The CDR3 bases are TGTGCCAGCAGCTTAGCATTCTATTCAGGGGGATACAATGAGCAGTTCTTC.

The rearrangement joins TRBV30 to TRBJ2-2, with D unclear. Germline V gene data show CDR1 as GTSNPN and CDR2 as SVGIG (reference sequence). V was trimmed by 0 bases and J by 8 bases, leaving 4 bases between them. This CDR3 spans 11 amino acids. The CDR3 coding sequence is TGTGCCTGGAGTGTAGCAGGGGAGCTGTTTTTT. It encodes CAWSVAGELFF.

This clone was seen just once. The CDR3: CASTQTPGGNSPLHF. The DNA of the CDR3 is TGTGCCAGCACACAGACGCCAGGGGGTAATTCACCCCTCCACTTT. The chain is built from TRBV9 and TRBJ1-6; 7 bases align to TRBD1. The J segment lost 6 bases and the V segment lost 6 bases, leaving 9 bases of the junction unmatched. The CDR3 consists of 15 residues. Germline V gives CDR1 SGDLS, CDR2 YYNGEE.

The chain joins TRBV13 to TRBJ2-3; possible D gene TRBD1, 6 bases. The germline gives CDR1 PRHDT, CDR2 FYEKMQ (reference sequence). V lost 5 bases and J lost 0, with 12 bases in between. The CDR3 consists of 15 residues. CDR3 region: CASSTRTVSTDTQYF. CDR3 bases: TGTGCCAGCAGCACGAGGACAGTTAGCACAGATACGCAGTATTTT.

The J gene is TRBJ2-7, the V gene TRBV5-1, with D maybe TRBD2 (6 bases). Germline CDR1 SGHRS, CDR2 YFSETQ. The length of the CDR3 is 16 residues. The V and J ends lost 4 bases and 5 bases respectively, with 22 bases between them. The CDR3, as DNA: TGCGCCAGCAGCCGGTCACCAGGTTGGGGGGACGACGAGCAGTACTTC. Amino acids: CASSRSPGWGDDEQYF. The whole variable domain, filled in from reference TRBV5-1 and TRBJ2-7, reads KAGVTQTPRYLIKTRGQQVTLSCSPISGHRSVSWYQQTPGQGLQFLFEYFSETQRNKGNFPGRFSGRQFSNSRSEMNVSTLELGDSALYLCASSRSPGWGDDEQYFGPGTRLTVT.

This clone occurred once. This chain links TRBV5-6 with TRBJ1-5; TRBD1 matches at 8 bases. Germline V gene sequence: CDR1 SGHDT, CDR2 YYEEEE. V shed 0 bases, J shed 7 bases, and the junction held 3 bases outside the gene matches. The CDR3 is 14 residues long. The CDR3 coding sequence is TGTGCCAGCAGCTTGGGGACAGGGAGCCAGCCCCAGCATTTT. Protein product: CASSLGTGSQPQHF.

The chain joins TRBV10-3 to TRBJ2-1, with 7 bases identical to TRBD2. The CDR3 has 14 residues. CDR1 ENHRY and CDR2 SYGVKD come from the germline V gene. V lost 10 bases, J lost 16 bases, and 22 bases stayed unmatched. CDR3 nucleotide sequence: TGTGCCACCCTTTACTGGCGGGAGTCCCATTCAGATTTCTTC. Protein product: CATLYWRESHSDFF.

The genes are TRBV28 and TRBJ2-3; 8 bases align to TRBD2. The germline CDR1 and CDR2 sequences are MDHEN and SYDVKM. The CDR3 length is 13 residues. V lost 6 bases and J lost 5; bases outside the gene matches: 4. The CDR3 DNA sequence: TGTGCCAGCAGGGCGGGAGGTCAAGATACGCAGTATTTT. It is translated as CASRAGGQDTQYF.

In this sample, this clone turned up once. The chain links TRBV11-2 to TRBJ1-5, with TRBD1 matching 9 bases. The CDR3 extends over 15 amino acids. Germline lookup yields CDR1 SGHAT and CDR2 FQNNGV. J gave up 6 bases and V 6 bases, and 9 bases lay outside the gene matches. CDR3 sequence (DNA): TGTGCCAGCAGTCAAGGGGACAGGGAGTCTCAGCCCCAGCATTTT. It yields the protein CASSQGDRESQPQHF.